Listed here is a single T cell receptor beta chain. Its specificity is unknown. Trimming removed 5 bases at V and 0 bases at J, with 12 bases between. Germline lookup yields CDR1 SGHRS and CDR2 YFSETQ. The CDR3 contains 15 residues. Libraries of TCR beta came from quantitative 5'-RACE with molecular barcodes. TCRdb re-analysed the 5' RACE reads in MiXCR, keeping a single row per CDR3 protein. Of hundreds of thousands of distinct CDR3 sequences in the sample, about an eighth are singletons; the top ten hold approximately 0.5%. This specimen belongs to a study of CD8 T cells in ankylosing spondylitis. The study's findings and limits: A TCR beta motif of 7 to 9 highly homologous variants seemed to mark ankylosing spondylitis blood. Clones linked to disease were reported to show significant enrichment in matched ankylosing spondylitis synovial fluid. Some motif variants were previously reported in reactive arthritis synovial fluid and blood.

This TCR derives from a male donor with ankylosing spondylitis. The chain employs TRBV5-1 and TRBJ2-1; possibly TRBD1 for D (5 bases). Sequenced input: blood, either unsorted or a sorted T cell fraction (not recorded which). This chain's CDR3 is CASRGLQASYNEQFF. The CDR3 coding sequence is TGCGCCAGCAGGGGGCTGCAAGCCTCCTACAATGAGCAGTTCTTC.